A single sample is the source of the 25 T cell receptor beta chains below, sequenced in a study of blood T cell repertoires in COVID-19. Here immunoSEQ multiplex PCR was the method, and the copy in TCRdb shows in-frame clones only, minus some. The sample yields some 30,000 clones, 89% seen once. Sequenced: peripheral blood. The receptors here all came from a human donor in a cohort sampled during active COVID-19.

The chain links TRBV19 to TRBJ1-6, with D possibly TRBD1 on 5 matching bases. This CDR3 has 12 residues. In germline, CDR1 is LNHDA, CDR2 SQIVND (reference sequence). Trimming took off 5 bases at V and 8 bases at J, with 7 bases between the two ends. CDR3 bases: TGTGCCAGTAGTTGGGGGGATTCACCCCTCCACTTT. This codes for CASSWGDSPLHF.

The chain has TRBV6-5 and TRBJ2-5; 9 nucleotides line up with TRBD2. V lost 7 bases, J lost 7 bases, and 10 bases stayed unmatched. The CDR3 is 14 residues long. CDR1 MNHEY and CDR2 SVGAGI come from the germline V gene. As DNA, the CDR3 is TGTGCCAGCAACCAAGCGGGGGGAACTCTGACCCAGTACTTC. It codes for CASNQAGGTLTQYF.

V usage is TRBV5-1 and J usage is TRBJ2-1, with TRBD1 identical over 10 bases. CDR1 is SGHRS, CDR2 YFSETQ, per germline. V lost 4 bases, J lost 4 bases, and 5 bases stayed unmatched. The CDR3 spans 15 residues. As DNA, the CDR3 is TGCGCCAGCAGCCCGCCGGGACAGGGGTACAATGAGCAGTTCTTC. Encoded protein: CASSPPGQGYNEQFF.

The rearrangement links TRBV2 to TRBJ1-1; D is perhaps TRBD1 (5 bases). The CDR3 has 13 amino acids. Germline V gives CDR1 SNHLY, CDR2 FYNNEI. Trimming removed 7 bases from V and 3 bases from J, with 12 bases in between. The CDR3 region is CASKRGVDTEAFF. In DNA, the CDR3 is TGTGCCAGCAAAAGGGGTGTGGACACTGAAGCTTTCTTT. The full variable domain, rest sourced from reference TRBV2 and TRBJ1-1, is EPEVTQTPSHQVTQMGQEVILRCVPISNHLYFYWYRQILGQKVEFLVSFYNNEISEKSEIFDDQFSVERPDGSNFTLKIRSTKLEDSAMYFCASKRGVDTEAFFGQGTRLTVV.

J is TRBJ2-2 and V is TRBV30, with 15 positions matching TRBD2. This CDR3 contains 18 residues. The junction had 10 bases not matched to a gene; V was cut back by 5 bases and J by 3 bases. CDR1 and CDR2 from the germline V gene are GTSNPN and SVGIG (reference sequence). DNA for the CDR3: TGTGCCTGGGCAATCGGACTAGCGGGGGGGCCCGACACCGGGGAGCTGTTTTTT. Encoded protein: CAWAIGLAGGPDTGELFF.

The V and J genes are TRBV7-6 and TRBJ2-3, with TRBD2 as a possible D gene (7 bases). CDR3 size: 15 residues. Germline CDR1 SGHVS, CDR2 FNYEAQ. The V gene lost 5 bases and the J gene lost 6 bases, with 18 bases spanning the gap. The CDR3 DNA reads as TGTGCCAGCAGCCGTCGAGGGGGGGCCGGGGATACGCAGTATTTT. Translating gives CASSRRGGAGDTQYF. Variable domain in full (rest from reference TRBV7-6 and TRBJ2-3): GAGVSQSPRYKVTKRGQDVALRCDPISGHVSLYWYRQALGQGPEFLTYFNYEAQQDKSGLPNDRFSAERPEGSISTLTIQRTEQRDSAMYRCASSRRGGAGDTQYFGPGTRLTVL.

The chain is built from TRBV19 and TRBJ1-5; D is unclear. The V gene's germline CDR1 is LNHDA and CDR2 SQIVND (reference sequence). The germline V and J ends were trimmed by 6 bases and 5 bases, with 17 bases remaining between them. The CDR3 runs 15 residues. The CDR3 DNA reads TGTGCCAGTAGCACCCCTAGTCCCTTTGATCAGCCCCAGCATTTT. Protein: CASSTPSPFDQPQHF. Full variable domain (rest looked up from reference TRBV19 and TRBJ1-5): DGGITQSPKYLFRKEGQNVTLSCEQNLNHDAMYWYRQDPGQGLRLIYYSQIVNDFQKGDIAEGYSVSREKKESFPLTVTSAQKNPTAFYLCASSTPSPFDQPQHFGDGTRLSIL.

This rearrangement joins TRBV4-3 to TRBJ1-2; D is uncertain. V was trimmed by 0 bases and J by 1 base, leaving 9 bases between them. Germline lookup yields CDR1 LGHNA and CDR2 YSLEER. CDR3 size: 15 residues. CDR3 in amino acids: CASSQERGNNYGYTF. The CDR3 bases are TGCGCCAGCAGCCAAGAACGAGGAAATAACTATGGCTACACCTTC.

This clone has just one count. This chain uses TRBV6-4 with TRBJ1-6, with 9 bases identical to TRBD1. Germline-derived CDR1 and CDR2 are MRHNA and SNTAGT. CDR3 length equals 13 residues. V gave up 7 bases and J gave up 9 bases; unmatched junction bases: 4. In DNA, the CDR3 is TGTGCCAGCACCTCGGGACAGGGTTCACCCCTCCACTTT. Amino acid sequence: CASTSGQGSPLHF.

This sequence joins TRBV28 and TRBJ1-2, with no clear D. The CDR3 loop spans 14 amino acids. Germline V gene sequence: CDR1 MDHEN, CDR2 SYDVKM. V lost 5 bases and J 3 bases, leaving 13 bases between the germline ends. The CDR3 DNA is TGTGCCAGCAGTCAAGCTGCCTCGGACTATGGCTACACCTTC. Encoded protein: CASSQAASDYGYTF.

The V gene is TRBV5-4, the J gene TRBJ1-1; D may be TRBD1 (6 bases). This CDR3 has 15 amino acids. Trimming took off 1 base at V and 7 bases at J, with 17 bases between the two ends. Germline-derived CDR1 and CDR2 are SGHNT and YYREEE (reference sequence). The DNA of the CDR3 is TGTGCCAGCAGCTTGTCGCCAGGGGAACGGGGTGAAGCTTTCTTT. As protein: CASSLSPGERGEAFF.

The chain uses TRBV7-6 and TRBJ2-3; 7 nucleotides align to TRBD2. The CDR3 covers 15 residues. Trimming removed 5 bases from V and 1 base from J; junction bases left unmatched: 6. Germline V gene sequence: CDR1 SGHVS, CDR2 FNYEAQ. The CDR3 sequence: CASSQAGIGTDTQYF. The CDR3 DNA reads TGTGCCAGCAGCCAAGCGGGAATTGGCACAGATACGCAGTATTTT.

This rearrangement joins TRBV28 to TRBJ2-5, with D perhaps matching TRBD2 (7 bases). This CDR3 region has 18 residues. Germline CDR1 is MDHEN and CDR2 is SYDVKM. The V and J ends lost 6 bases and 2 bases respectively, with 25 bases between them. The CDR3 region has the DNA TGTGCCAGCAGCTCGTCTGGCGGGGGCCTAAAACTACAAGAGACCCAGTACTTC. Amino acid sequence: CASSSSGGGLKLQETQYF.

This rearrangement joins TRBV7-2 to TRBJ2-7; weak D call: TRBD2 (7 bases). CDR1 is SGHTA, CDR2 FQGNSA, per germline. With 7 bases removed from V and 3 bases from J, the gap between germline ends came to 13 bases. The CDR3 is 13 residues long. DNA for the CDR3: TGTGCCAGCAAGAGGGGGGGGAGCTACGAGCAGTACTTC. This translates into CASKRGGSYEQYF.

This clone has a single count. The chain employs TRBV6-2 or TRBV6-3 and TRBJ1-5; D is undetermined. Germline V gene sequence: CDR1 MNHEY, CDR2 SVGEGT. This CDR3 has 16 residues. V dropped 5 bases and J dropped 2 bases, with 16 bases sitting between them. The CDR3 sequence is CASSSHAWRGNQPQHF. CDR3 nucleotides: TGTGCCAGCAGTAGCCACGCTTGGCGGGGCAATCAGCCCCAGCATTTT.

The chain links TRBV4-1 to TRBJ2-7, with a weak D call TRBD2 (5 bases). There are 14 residues in the CDR3. V gave up 4 bases and J gave up 0 bases, with 10 bases separating them. Germline V lookup: CDR1 MGHRA, CDR2 YSYEKL. The CDR3, as DNA: TGCGCCAGCAGCCCCCTTGGGAGCTCCTACGAGCAGTACTTC. Protein product: CASSPLGSSYEQYF.

CDR3 sequence: CASRRTGPSPLHF. CDR3 DNA sequence: TGTGCCAGCAGGAGGACAGGGCCTTCACCCCTCCACTTT. The rearrangement joins TRBV12-3 or TRBV12-4 to TRBJ1-6, with 8 bases identical to TRBD1. The CDR3 runs 13 residues. V shed 6 bases, J shed 9 bases, and the junction held 4 bases outside the gene matches.

The V and J genes are TRBV7-9 and TRBJ2-2; possibly TRBD1 for D (6 bases). Germline V gene lookup returns CDR1 SEHNR and CDR2 FQNEAQ (reference sequence). CDR3 size: 16 residues. The V and J ends lost 3 bases and 1 base respectively, with 12 bases between them. The CDR3, as DNA: TGTGCCAGCAGCTTCGGACAGTTATTGAACACCGGGGAGCTGTTTTTT. As protein: CASSFGQLLNTGELFF. Variable domain in full (rest from reference TRBV7-9 and TRBJ2-2): DTGVSQNPRHKITKRGQNVTFRCDPISEHNRLYWYRQTLGQGPEFLTYFQNEAQLEKSRLLSDRFSAERPKGSFSTLEIQRTEQGDSAMYLCASSFGQLLNTGELFFGEGSRLTVL.

This clone has a single count. The V call is TRBV6-5, the J call TRBJ2-3, with D tentatively TRBD2 (5 bases). CDR1 MNHEY and CDR2 SVGAGI come from the germline V gene. V was cut by 10 bases and J by 8 bases, with 16 bases left in between. This CDR3 is built from 12 residues. As DNA, the CDR3 is TGTGCCACCTCCTCCGGGGAACGTACGCAGTATTTT. Translated, it gives CATSSGERTQYF.

This clone was observed once. This sequence joins TRBV29-1 and TRBJ1-1; 7 nucleotides align to TRBD1. CDR3 size: 12 residues. Germline CDR1 is SQVTM and CDR2 is ANQGSEA. The trim removed 6 bases at V and 2 bases at J, leaving 3 bases unmatched. CDR3 sequence reads: CSVRDRNTEAFF. In DNA form, the CDR3 reads TGCAGCGTGCGGGACAGAAACACTGAAGCTTTCTTT.

The rearrangement joins TRBV7-3 to TRBJ1-1; 9 nucleotides align to TRBD1. Germline V lookup: CDR1 SGHTA, CDR2 FQGTGA. This CDR3 has 16 amino acids. V was clipped by 6 bases and J by 1 base; unmatched bases: 9. The CDR3 DNA follows: TGTGCCAGCAGGGCCGAACAGGGGGCTCCGAACACTGAAGCTTTCTTT. Translating it yields CASRAEQGAPNTEAFF.

The chain joins TRBV7-3 to TRBJ2-3; the match to TRBD2 covers 11 bases. Germline CDR1 and CDR2: SGHTA and FQGTGA. CDR3 size: 14 residues. J lost 3 bases, V lost 5 bases, and 1 base had no gene match. CDR3: CASSRLAGTDTQYF. Written as DNA, the CDR3 is TGTGCCAGCAGCCGACTAGCGGGGACAGATACGCAGTATTTT.

This clone was observed a single time. The chain couples TRBV18 to TRBJ1-1; TRBD1 is a possible D gene (5 bases). Trimming pared 3 bases from V and 4 bases from J, leaving 9 bases between. The CDR3 consists of 13 residues. Germline V gene lookup returns CDR1 KGHSH and CDR2 LQKENI. Here the CDR3 DNA reads TGTGCCAGCTCACCCCAGGGAGGCACTGAAGCTTTCTTT. Encoded protein: CASSPQGGTEAFF.

CDR3 protein: CASSEGGRDSPLHF. The CDR3 bases are TGCGCCAGCAGCGAAGGGGGTAGGGATTCACCCCTCCACTTT. This sequence joins TRBV5-1 and TRBJ1-6, with D perhaps TRBD1 (6 bases). Trimming left V 4 bases short and J 8 bases short, with 13 bases between. This CDR3 has 14 amino acids. CDR1 and CDR2 from the germline V gene are SGHRS and YFSETQ.

The chain carries TRBV7-9 and TRBJ1-2, with TRBD1 as a possible D gene (5 bases). CDR1 is SEHNR, CDR2 FQNEAQ, per germline (reference sequence). The CDR3 covers 15 residues. V shed 4 bases and J shed 4 bases, with 16 bases lying between them. The CDR3 is CASSSPQVRLYGYTF. CDR3 nucleotide sequence: TGTGCCAGCAGCTCCCCACAGGTTAGACTCTATGGCTACACCTTC.